One sample yielded the 31 T cell receptor beta chains listed below, sequenced in a study of cytomegalovirus exposure and HLA in healthy donors. With 60 Vbeta and 13 Jbeta primers, the PCR was carried out. TCRdb's table, derived via immunoSEQ multiplex PCR, lists solely in-frame clones and lacks some. The table has some 200,000 clones, about four fifths seen once. Material: PBMCs. The receptors were gathered from a female donor in good health and CMV-seronegative.

This chain uses TRBV11-2 with TRBJ1-4, with unresolved D. Trimming cost V 4 bases and J 3 bases, with 9 bases left between them. This CDR3 spans 14 amino acids. Germline V gene sequence: CDR1 SGHAT, CDR2 FQNNGV. CDR3: CASSSGFPNEKLFF. The DNA for the CDR3 is TGTGCCAGCAGCTCGGGATTCCCTAATGAAAAACTGTTTTTT. Full variable domain (outside the CDR3, taken from reference TRBV11-2 and TRBJ1-4): EAGVAQSPRYKIIEKRQSVAFWCNPISGHATLYWYQQILGQGPKLLIQFQNNGVVDDSQLPKDRFSAERLKGVDSTLKIQPAKLEDSAVYLCASSSGFPNEKLFFGSGTQLSVL.

This chain links TRBV7-6 with TRBJ1-2; a possible D gene is TRBD1 (5 bases). The ends were cut back, 1 base at V and 8 bases at J, with 8 bases in the middle. This CDR3 spans 12 amino acids. CDR1 and CDR2 from the germline V gene are SGHVS and FNYEAQ. CDR3 DNA sequence: TGTGCCAGCAGCTTAGGGCAGGGAGGCTACACCTTC. Translating it yields CASSLGQGGYTF.

This chain links TRBV29-1 with TRBJ1-6, with 8 nucleotides matching TRBD1. Looked up from germline, CDR1 is SQVTM and CDR2 is ANQGSEA. The CDR3 is made up of 13 amino acids. Germline trimming cut 3 bases from V and 6 bases from J; bases unmatched to any gene: 1. CDR3 coding DNA: TGCAGCGTTGAGGGACAGGTTAATTCACCCCTCCACTTT. It encodes CSVEGQVNSPLHF.

V gene TRBV27 combines with J gene TRBJ1-5; 9 bases match TRBD1. CDR3 size: 18 residues. The V segment lost 5 bases and the J segment 0 bases; nucleotides outside the gene matches: 11. Germline values: CDR1 MNHEY, CDR2 SMNVEV (reference sequence). The CDR3 is CASSIPGTGPNSNQPQHF. CDR3 DNA sequence: TGTGCCAGCAGTATCCCCGGGACAGGGCCTAATAGCAATCAGCCCCAGCATTTT.

The chain uses TRBV19 and TRBJ1-1, with a possible D match to TRBD1 (6 bases). Germline V CDR1 and CDR2: LNHDA, SQIVND (reference sequence). The CDR3 loop spans 14 amino acids. Trimming shortened V by 7 bases and J by 2 bases, and 14 bases separated the two germline ends. The CDR3, as DNA: TGTGCCAGTACCTCAGACAGGCTAAACACTGAAGCTTTCTTT. Amino acids: CASTSDRLNTEAFF.

The chain carries TRBV9 and TRBJ1-3, with 7 bases that match TRBD1. With 3 bases clipped from V and 4 bases from J, the junction kept 4 bases outside the gene matches. This CDR3 comprises 14 residues. The germline V gene encodes CDR1 SGDLS and CDR2 YYNGEE. The CDR3 here is CASSETGDGNTIYF. In DNA form, the CDR3 reads TGTGCCAGCAGCGAAACAGGGGACGGAAACACCATATATTTT.

The rearrangement links TRBV4-1 to TRBJ1-3, with D uncertain. Germline values: CDR1 MGHRA, CDR2 YSYEKL. Trimming left V 1 base short and J 1 base short, with 8 bases between. This CDR3 has 15 amino acids. CDR3 sequence: CASSQVGGSGNTIYF. The DNA of the CDR3 is TGCGCCAGCAGCCAAGTAGGCGGTTCTGGAAACACCATATATTTT.

The chain employs TRBV21-1 and TRBJ2-7; the DNA was not compared with TRBD2, the D call given in the table. TRBV21-1 corresponds to a pseudogene. The CDR3 spans 14 residues. CDR3 protein: CASSKGWGVYEQYF. Written as DNA, the CDR3 is TGTGCCAGCAGCAAAGGATGGGGGGTCTACGAGCAGTACTTC.

V and J are TRBV30 and TRBJ1-1, with D perhaps TRBD1 (6 bases). This CDR3 is built from 13 residues. Trimming pared 7 bases from V and 3 bases from J, leaving 15 bases between. Germline CDR1 reads GTSNPN; CDR2 reads SVGIG (reference sequence). Written as DNA, the CDR3 is TGTGCCTTCTCAGGGGAGGGAGACACTGAAGCTTTCTTT. Translating gives CAFSGEGDTEAFF.

The V and J genes are TRBV4-3 and TRBJ2-7; 7 bases are shared with TRBD2. Per the germline V gene, CDR1 is LGHNA and CDR2 is YSLEER. The CDR3 has 15 amino acids. V lost 4 bases to trimming and J lost 1 base; unmatched junction nucleotides: 7. The CDR3: CASSLRVGGSYEQYF. The CDR3 bases are TGCGCCAGCAGCCTAAGGGTGGGGGGGTCCTACGAGCAGTACTTC.

This clone has just one count. This sequence joins TRBV4-1 and TRBJ2-1; 9 bases fit TRBD2. The CDR3 is 17 residues long. The germline V gene encodes CDR1 MGHRA and CDR2 YSYEKL. J was trimmed by 0 bases and V by 0 bases; bases with no gene match: 3. The CDR3 protein is CASSQETSGPSYNEQFF. In nucleotides, the CDR3 is TGCGCCAGCAGCCAAGAGACTAGCGGTCCCTCCTACAATGAGCAGTTCTTC.

This rearrangement joins TRBV5-1 to TRBJ1-5; D not certain. Germline lookup yields CDR1 SGHRS and CDR2 YFSETQ. The CDR3 is made up of 14 amino acids. The ends were cut back, 0 bases at V and 9 bases at J, with 13 bases in the middle. CDR3 nucleotide sequence: TGCGCCAGCAGCTTGGGAGAGGGCCTAGGGCCCCAGCATTTT. Protein: CASSLGEGLGPQHF.

The rearrangement joins TRBV4-1 to TRBJ1-2; possibly TRBD1 for D (5 bases). V lost 0 bases and J 6 bases, leaving 8 bases between the germline ends. Germline assignment: CDR1 MGHRA and CDR2 YSYEKL. CDR3 length: 13 amino acids. CDR3 coding DNA: TGCGCCAGCAGCCAAGATCCCAGGGATGGCTACACCTTC. Protein: CASSQDPRDGYTF.

J is TRBJ2-1 and V is TRBV18, with 15 bases identical to TRBD2. Germline loops: CDR1 KGHSH, CDR2 LQKENI. The CDR3 is 16 amino acids. With 2 bases clipped from V and 6 bases from J, the junction kept 2 bases outside the gene matches. The CDR3 reads CASSPSGLAGGNEQFF. The CDR3 DNA reads as TGTGCCAGCTCACCATCGGGACTAGCGGGAGGCAATGAGCAGTTCTTC.

The chain links TRBV28 to TRBJ2-7; tentative D call: TRBD1 (6 bases). V was pared by 6 bases and J by 3 bases, with 6 bases between. Germline CDR1 and CDR2: MDHEN and SYDVKM. This CDR3 is 11 amino acids long. CDR3 DNA sequence: TGTGCCAGCAGCAGGGGCTACGAGCAGTACTTC. It translates to CASSRGYEQYF.

The table lists this clone with a few counts. The genes are TRBV9 and TRBJ2-5; tentative D call: TRBD1 (5 bases). The CDR3 contains 15 residues. Looked up from germline, CDR1 is SGDLS and CDR2 is YYNGEE. Trimming removed 0 bases from V and 3 bases from J, with 12 bases in between. CDR3: CASSVDVTTEETQYF. The CDR3 DNA follows: TGTGCCAGCAGCGTAGATGTTACGACAGAAGAGACCCAGTACTTC.

This chain joins TRBV5-1 and TRBJ1-2, with D perhaps matching TRBD1 (5 bases). CDR3 length: 14 amino acids. Germline V lookup: CDR1 SGHRS, CDR2 YFSETQ. Trimming took off 0 bases at V and 5 bases at J, with 11 bases between the two ends. The CDR3 coding sequence is TGCGCCAGCAGCTTGGCCAGGGTTACTTATGGCTACACCTTC. It encodes CASSLARVTYGYTF.

Here the CDR3 reads CASSSPPPGQLMGNEQFF. The DNA of the CDR3 is TGTGCCAGCAGCTCCCCTCCCCCGGGACAATTAATGGGCAATGAGCAGTTCTTC. The V call is TRBV7-9, the J call TRBJ2-1; D possibly corresponds to TRBD1 (6 bases). This CDR3 is 18 amino acids long. V gave up 4 bases and J gave up 6 bases, with 25 bases separating them. The germline gives CDR1 SEHNR, CDR2 FQNEAQ (reference sequence).

This chain uses TRBV20-1 with TRBJ2-7; D is perhaps TRBD2 (6 bases). This CDR3 has 11 amino acids. CDR1 DFQATT and CDR2 SNEGSKA come from the germline V gene (reference sequence). This chain's CDR3 is CSGGRGKEQYF. CDR3 bases: TGCTCCGGGGGAAGGGGAAAAGAGCAGTACTTC.

The CDR3 DNA reads TGCGCCAGCACCCAGGGGGAAGCAAACACTGAAGCTTTCTTT. The encoded protein is CASTQGEANTEAFF. V usage is TRBV5-1 and J usage is TRBJ1-1; 7 bases agree with TRBD1. This CDR3 contains 14 residues. CDR1 and CDR2 from the germline V gene are SGHRS and YFSETQ. V was pared by 6 bases and J by 2 bases, with 7 bases of the junction left unmatched.

This chain uses TRBV6-1 with TRBJ1-5; TRBD1 matches at 9 bases. Germline CDR1 and CDR2: MNHNS and SASEGT. The CDR3 totals 15 residues. Trimming at V came to 6 bases and at J to 2 bases, leaving 5 bases not matched to a gene. CDR3: CASSRTGDGNQPQHF. Here the CDR3 DNA reads TGTGCCAGCAGCAGGACAGGGGATGGCAATCAGCCCCAGCATTTT.

This sequence joins TRBV30 and TRBJ1-2, with unresolved D. V gave up 0 bases and J gave up 14 bases, with 19 bases separating them. From germline, CDR1 is GTSNPN and CDR2 SVGIG (reference sequence). This CDR3 contains 13 residues. The CDR3 DNA sequence: TGTGCCTGGAGTGTACCGCAGGCCGCCCCCTATACCTTC. Translation gives CAWSVPQAAPYTF.

The gene calls are TRBV30 and TRBJ1-6, with 7 bases lining up with TRBD1. The length of the CDR3 is 15 residues. V trimming: 4 bases; J trimming: 13 bases; junction bases outside the gene matches: 16. The V gene's germline CDR1 is GTSNPN and CDR2 SVGIG (reference sequence). CDR3 residues: CAWTPGTAPERPLHF. As DNA, the CDR3 is TGTGCCTGGACCCCTGGGACAGCCCCAGAGCGGCCCCTCCACTTT. The full variable domain, with the rest looked up from reference TRBV30 and TRBJ1-6, is SQTIHQWPATLVQPVGSPLSLECTVEGTSNPNLYWYRQAAGRGLQLLFYSVGIGQISSEVPQNLSASRPQDRQFILSSKKLLLSDSGFYLCAWTPGTAPERPLHFGNGTRLTVT.

This clone came up a few times. The V gene is TRBV25-1, the J gene TRBJ2-7; D is unresolved. Germline assignment: CDR1 MGHDK and CDR2 SYGVNS. The V gene lost 5 bases and the J gene lost 0 bases, with 8 bases spanning the gap. The CDR3 consists of 13 residues. DNA for the CDR3: TGTGCCAGCAGTCCGCCTAGCTCCTACGAGCAGTACTTC. Translating gives CASSPPSSYEQYF.

Concerning this clone: One junction end disagrees with the germline gene, perhaps due to a read error. The sample has other DNA sequences that encode this CDR3 too. The chain uses TRBV28 and TRBJ2-4; 12 nucleotides match TRBD2. The germline CDR1 and CDR2 sequences are MDHEN and SYDVKM. The CDR3 is made up of 16 amino acids. The CDR3 spells CASSFPSGGAKNIQYF. The CDR3 DNA sequence: TGTGCCAGCAGTTTTCCTAGCGGGGGGGCCAAAAATATTCAGTACTTC. The variable domain in full, completed from reference TRBV28 and TRBJ2-4, reads DVKVTQSSRYLVKRTGEKVFLECVQDMDHENMFWYRQDPGLGLRLIYFSYDVKMKEKGDIPEGYSVSREKKERFSLILESASTNQTSMYLCASSFPSGGAKNIQYFGAGTRLSVL.

The chain carries TRBV7-3 and TRBJ2-2; the D gene is possibly TRBD1 (5 bases). The CDR3 is 16 residues long. Trimming removed 2 bases at V and 5 bases at J, with 15 bases between. Germline V lookup: CDR1 SGHTA, CDR2 FQGTGA. CDR3 sequence: CASSLQGKHPTGELFF. As DNA, the CDR3 is TGTGCCAGCAGCTTACAGGGAAAGCACCCAACCGGGGAGCTGTTTTTT. Supplemented by reference TRBV7-3 and TRBJ2-2, the full variable domain reads GAGVSQTPSNKVTEKGKYVELRCDPISGHTALYWYRQSLGQGPEFLIYFQGTGAADDSGLPNDRFFAVRPEGSVSTLKIQRTERGDSAVYLCASSLQGKHPTGELFFGEGSRLTVL.

V and J are TRBV2 and TRBJ2-5; 7 bases are a match to TRBD2. The CDR3 extends over 15 amino acids. Trimming removed 8 bases from V and 1 base from J; junction bases left unmatched: 10. Germline values: CDR1 SNHLY, CDR2 FYNNEI. CDR3: CASEGRGRGQETQYF. CDR3 DNA sequence: TGTGCCAGCGAAGGGAGGGGAAGGGGCCAAGAGACCCAGTACTTC.

The chain joins TRBV7-3 to TRBJ2-1, with D possibly TRBD2 on 5 matching bases. The CDR3 extends over 14 amino acids. V was pared by 3 bases and J by 9 bases, with 15 bases between. Germline V gene lookup returns CDR1 SGHTA and CDR2 FQGTGA. CDR3 residues: CASSFSANGGEQFF. The CDR3 nucleotides read TGTGCCAGCAGCTTTAGCGCCAATGGCGGTGAGCAGTTCTTC.

The V and J genes are TRBV28 and TRBJ2-5; 12 nucleotides agree with TRBD2. The DNA end favors TRBJ2-7, so the J call may be wrong. CDR1 and CDR2 from the germline V gene are MDHEN and SYDVKM. The CDR3 is made up of 14 amino acids. CDR3: CASSLGLAGYEQYF. The DNA of the CDR3 is TGTGCCAGCAGTCTCGGACTAGCGGGGTACGAGCAGTACTTC.

The DNA of the CDR3 is TGCGCCAGCAGCTCGGGGGGGAGTGAACATGGCTACACCTTC. It yields the protein CASSSGGSEHGYTF. The genes are TRBV5-1 and TRBJ1-2; TRBD1 might be the D (5 bases). V was pared by 3 bases and J by 6 bases, with 15 bases between. Germline-derived CDR1 and CDR2 are SGHRS and YFSETQ. The CDR3 totals 14 residues.

The genes are TRBV19 and TRBJ2-3; 10 positions match TRBD1. The CDR3 is 15 amino acids. Germline V gene data show CDR1 as LNHDA and CDR2 as SQIVND (reference sequence). The junction had 3 bases not matched to a gene; V was cut back by 3 bases and J by 3 bases. The CDR3 bases are TGTGCCAGTAGTATCGACAGGGGGCAAACAGATACGCAGTATTTT. Translation: CASSIDRGQTDTQYF.